This T cell receptor (beta chain) was sequenced during a study of T cell repertoires in cytomegalovirus infection. Findings of the study overall: HLA-C-restricted CMV-specific TCR beta clonotypes prevailed in the ex vivo response.

Using its own MiXCR run on the reads, TCRdb lists one record per CDR3 protein. The profile shows 700,000 to 950,000 distinct CDR3 sequences, 30% to 35% of them singletons. This clonotype was found many times. The target antigen is unknown. The trim removed 5 bases at V and 4 bases at J, leaving 7 bases unmatched. The V gene's germline CDR1 is SGHTA and CDR2 FQGNSA. This CDR3 spans 16 amino acids. The chain uses TRBV7-2 and TRBJ2-1, with TRBD2 matching over 11 bases. The source of this sequence is a human donor in good health (CMV status not recorded). Some clones in this sample may be carry-over from other donors' samples. The sequences come from cultured CD8+ T cells from PBMCs, collected from culture after CMV antigen stimulation. In nucleotides, the CDR3 is TGTGCCAGCAGCCCAGAGGGACTAGCGGATTACAATGAGCAGTTCTTC. Translation gives CASSPEGLADYNEQFF.